Here is one TCR beta chain with its context. The data belong to a study of T cell changes during pregnancy in multiple sclerosis. The CDR3 is 12 residues long. Trimming removed 1 base at V and 5 bases at J, with 5 bases between. Germline CDR1 reads SGHTA; CDR2 reads FQGNSA. The protocol was immunoSEQ multiplex PCR, while the TCRdb copy is restricted to in-frame clones and leaves out a portion. Among 40,000 to 45,000 clones listed, approximately 90% were seen once. This sequence originates from a female donor with multiple sclerosis, enrolled in a pregnancy study. V is TRBV7-2 and J is TRBJ1-2; no definite D call. Here the sequenced sample was CD4+ T cells from peripheral blood mononuclear cells, taken in the first trimester of pregnancy. In DNA form, the CDR3 reads TGTGCCAGCAGCTTAGGAGGGTATGGCTACACCTTC. Translation: CASSLGGYGYTF.